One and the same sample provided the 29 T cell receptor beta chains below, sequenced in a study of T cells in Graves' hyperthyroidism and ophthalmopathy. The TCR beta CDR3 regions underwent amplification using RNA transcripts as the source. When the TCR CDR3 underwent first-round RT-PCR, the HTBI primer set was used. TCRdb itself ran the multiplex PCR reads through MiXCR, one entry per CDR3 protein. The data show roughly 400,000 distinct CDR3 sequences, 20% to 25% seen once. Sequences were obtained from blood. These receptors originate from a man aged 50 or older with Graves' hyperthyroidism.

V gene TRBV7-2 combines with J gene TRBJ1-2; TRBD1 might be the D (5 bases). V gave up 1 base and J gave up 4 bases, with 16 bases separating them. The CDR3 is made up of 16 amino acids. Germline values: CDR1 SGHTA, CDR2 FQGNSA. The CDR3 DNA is TGTGCCAGCAGCTTAGGCGGCTTGGGGCAGCTCTATGGCTACACCTTC. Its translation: CASSLGGLGQLYGYTF. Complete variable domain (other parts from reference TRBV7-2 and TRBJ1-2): GAGVSQSPSNKVTEKGKDVELRCDPISGHTALYWYRQSLGQGLEFLIYFQGNSAPDKSGLPSDRFSAERTGGSVSTLTIQRTQQEDSAVYLCASSLGGLGQLYGYTFGSGTRLTVV.

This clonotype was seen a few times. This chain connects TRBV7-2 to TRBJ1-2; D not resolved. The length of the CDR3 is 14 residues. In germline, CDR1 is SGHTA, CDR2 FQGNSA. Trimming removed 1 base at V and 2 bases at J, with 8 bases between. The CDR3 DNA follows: TGTGCCAGCAGCTTAGTTTCCGGGAACTATGGCTACACCTTC. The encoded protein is CASSLVSGNYGYTF. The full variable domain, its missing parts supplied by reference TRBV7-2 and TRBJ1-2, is GAGVSQSPSNKVTEKGKDVELRCDPISGHTALYWYRQSLGQGLEFLIYFQGNSAPDKSGLPSDRFSAERTGGSVSTLTIQRTQQEDSAVYLCASSLVSGNYGYTFGSGTRLTVV.

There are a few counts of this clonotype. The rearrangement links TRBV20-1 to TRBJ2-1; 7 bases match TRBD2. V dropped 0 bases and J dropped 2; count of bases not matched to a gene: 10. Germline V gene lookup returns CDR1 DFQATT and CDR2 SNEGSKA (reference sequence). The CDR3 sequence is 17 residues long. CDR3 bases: TGCAGTGCTAGAGATAGTAGGTCGGGACTAACCTACAATGAGCAGTTCTTC. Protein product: CSARDSRSGLTYNEQFF.

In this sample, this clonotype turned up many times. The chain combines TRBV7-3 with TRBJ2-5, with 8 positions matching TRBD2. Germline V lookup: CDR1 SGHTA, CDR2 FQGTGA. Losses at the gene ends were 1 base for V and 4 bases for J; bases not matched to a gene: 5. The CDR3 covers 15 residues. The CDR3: CASSLNLAGLETQYF. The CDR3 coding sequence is TGTGCCAGCAGCTTAAATCTAGCGGGTTTAGAGACCCAGTACTTC.

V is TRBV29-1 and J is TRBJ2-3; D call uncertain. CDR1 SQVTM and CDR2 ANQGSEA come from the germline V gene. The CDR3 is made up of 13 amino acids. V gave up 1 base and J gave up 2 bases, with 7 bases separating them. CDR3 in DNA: TGCAGCGTTGAAGGGACGGACACAGATACGCAGTATTTT. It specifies CSVEGTDTDTQYF.

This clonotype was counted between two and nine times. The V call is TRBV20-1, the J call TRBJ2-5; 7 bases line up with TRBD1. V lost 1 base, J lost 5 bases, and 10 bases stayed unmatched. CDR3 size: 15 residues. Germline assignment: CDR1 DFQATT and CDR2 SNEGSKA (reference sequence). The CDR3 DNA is TGCAGTGCTAGAGGCGACAGGGTAAACGAGGAGACCCAGTACTTC. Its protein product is CSARGDRVNEETQYF.

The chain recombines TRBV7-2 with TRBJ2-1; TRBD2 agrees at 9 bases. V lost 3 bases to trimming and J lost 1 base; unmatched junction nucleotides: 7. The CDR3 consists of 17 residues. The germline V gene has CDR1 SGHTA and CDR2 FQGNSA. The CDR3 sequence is CASSLVAGGGSYNEQFF. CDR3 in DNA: TGTGCCAGCAGCTTGGTGGCGGGAGGGGGGTCCTACAATGAGCAGTTCTTC.

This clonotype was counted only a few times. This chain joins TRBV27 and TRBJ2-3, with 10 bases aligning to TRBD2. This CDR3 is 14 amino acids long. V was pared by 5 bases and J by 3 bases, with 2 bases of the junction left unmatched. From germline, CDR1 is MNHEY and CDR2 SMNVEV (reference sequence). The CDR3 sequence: CASSVLAGTDTQYF. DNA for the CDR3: TGTGCCAGCAGTGTACTAGCGGGAACAGATACGCAGTATTTT.

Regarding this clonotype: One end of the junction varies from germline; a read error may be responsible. The CDR3 coding sequence is TGCAGCGTTGTCACTGGGGACAATGAGCAGCTCTTC. The encoded protein is CSVVTGDNEQLF. The V call is TRBV29-1, the J call TRBJ2-1; D possibly corresponds to TRBD1 (6 bases). Germline V gene lookup returns CDR1 SQVTM and CDR2 ANQGSEA. This CDR3 is 12 amino acids long.

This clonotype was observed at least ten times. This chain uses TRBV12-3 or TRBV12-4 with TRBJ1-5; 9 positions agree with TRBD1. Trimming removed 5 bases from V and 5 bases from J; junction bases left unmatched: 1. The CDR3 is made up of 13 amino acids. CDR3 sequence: CASSRTGDQPQHF. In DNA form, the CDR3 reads TGTGCCAGCAGTCGGACAGGGGATCAGCCCCAGCATTTT.

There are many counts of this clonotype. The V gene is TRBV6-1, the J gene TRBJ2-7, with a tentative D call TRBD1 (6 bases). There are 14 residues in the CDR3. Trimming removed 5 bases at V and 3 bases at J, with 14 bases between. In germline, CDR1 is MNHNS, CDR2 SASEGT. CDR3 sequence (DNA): TGTGCCAGCAGTATGACAGGAAAGGGCTACGAGCAGTACTTC. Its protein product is CASSMTGKGYEQYF.

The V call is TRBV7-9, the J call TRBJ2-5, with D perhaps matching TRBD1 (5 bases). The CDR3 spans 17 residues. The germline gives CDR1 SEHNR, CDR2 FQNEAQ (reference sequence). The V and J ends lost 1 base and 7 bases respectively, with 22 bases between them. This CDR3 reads CASSLDKDSPHEGTQYF. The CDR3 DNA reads TGTGCCAGCAGCTTAGACAAAGACAGCCCCCATGAAGGGACCCAGTACTTC.

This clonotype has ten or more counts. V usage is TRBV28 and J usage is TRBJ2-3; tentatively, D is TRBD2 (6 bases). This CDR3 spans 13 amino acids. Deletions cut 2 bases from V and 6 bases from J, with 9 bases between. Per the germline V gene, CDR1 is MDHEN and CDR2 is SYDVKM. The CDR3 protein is CASSLPSGDTQYF. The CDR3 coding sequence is TGTGCCAGCAGTTTACCCAGCGGGGATACGCAGTATTTT.

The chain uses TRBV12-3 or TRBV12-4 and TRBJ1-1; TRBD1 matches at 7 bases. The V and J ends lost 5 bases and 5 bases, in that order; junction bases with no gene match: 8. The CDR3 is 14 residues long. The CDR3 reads CASSHTGEGTEAFF. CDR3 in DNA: TGTGCCAGCAGTCATACAGGGGAAGGGACTGAAGCTTTCTTT.

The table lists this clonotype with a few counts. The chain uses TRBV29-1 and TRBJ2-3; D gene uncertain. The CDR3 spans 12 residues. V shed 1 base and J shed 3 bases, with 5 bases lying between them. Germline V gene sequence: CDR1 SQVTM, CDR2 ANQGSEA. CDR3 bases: TGCAGCGTTGAAGGCGGTACAGATACGCAGTATTTT. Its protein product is CSVEGGTDTQYF.

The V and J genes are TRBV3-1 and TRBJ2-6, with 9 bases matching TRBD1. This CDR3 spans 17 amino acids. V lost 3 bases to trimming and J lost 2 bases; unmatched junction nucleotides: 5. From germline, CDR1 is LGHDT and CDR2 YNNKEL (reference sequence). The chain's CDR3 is CASSHARDRAGANVLTF. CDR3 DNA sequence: TGTGCCAGCAGCCACGCCCGGGACAGGGCTGGGGCCAACGTCCTGACTTTC.

CDR3 sequence (DNA): TGCAGTGCTAGAGATCGGGCAGACTCCTACTACGAGCAGTACTTC. This sequence encodes CSARDRADSYYEQYF. The chain carries TRBV20-1 and TRBJ2-7; D gene ambiguous. Germline V gives CDR1 DFQATT, CDR2 SNEGSKA (reference sequence). This CDR3 comprises 15 residues. Between the trimmed V and J ends, which lost 0 bases and 3 bases, there was a span of 15 bases.

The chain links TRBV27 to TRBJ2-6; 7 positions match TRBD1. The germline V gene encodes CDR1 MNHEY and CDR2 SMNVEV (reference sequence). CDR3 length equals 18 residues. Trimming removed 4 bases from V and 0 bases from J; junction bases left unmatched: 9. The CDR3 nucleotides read TGTGCCAGCAGTTCCTACAGGGGACACCTCTCTGGGGCCAACGTCCTGACTTTC. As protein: CASSSYRGHLSGANVLTF.

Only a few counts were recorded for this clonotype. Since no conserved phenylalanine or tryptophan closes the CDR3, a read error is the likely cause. DNA of the CDR3: TGTGCCAGCAGCTTAGACACCGAAGAGACCCAGTACCTC. The encoded protein is CASSLDTEETQYL. The V gene is TRBV7-3, the J gene TRBJ2-5; unclear D gene. The germline V gene has CDR1 SGHTA and CDR2 FQGTGA. Trimming removed 2 bases from V and 3 bases from J, with 7 bases in between. This CDR3 comprises 13 residues.

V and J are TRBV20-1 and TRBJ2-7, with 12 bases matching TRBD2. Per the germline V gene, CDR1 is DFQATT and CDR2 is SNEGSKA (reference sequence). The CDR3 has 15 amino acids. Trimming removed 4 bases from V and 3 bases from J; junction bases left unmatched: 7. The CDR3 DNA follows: TGCAGTGCTAAACCATCGACTAGCGGGAGCTACGAGCAGTACTTC. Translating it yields CSAKPSTSGSYEQYF.

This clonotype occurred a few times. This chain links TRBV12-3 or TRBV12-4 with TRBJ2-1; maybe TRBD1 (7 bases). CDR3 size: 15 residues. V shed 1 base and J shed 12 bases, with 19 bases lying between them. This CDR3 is CASSLDGQVSGGQFF. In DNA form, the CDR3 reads TGTGCCAGCAGTTTAGATGGACAGGTCTCCGGGGGGCAGTTCTTC.

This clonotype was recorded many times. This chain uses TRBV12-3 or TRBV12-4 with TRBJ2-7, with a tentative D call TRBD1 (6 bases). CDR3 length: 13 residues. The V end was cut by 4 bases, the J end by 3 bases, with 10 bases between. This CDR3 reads CASSWDKNYEQYF. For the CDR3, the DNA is TGTGCCAGCAGTTGGGACAAGAACTACGAGCAGTACTTC.

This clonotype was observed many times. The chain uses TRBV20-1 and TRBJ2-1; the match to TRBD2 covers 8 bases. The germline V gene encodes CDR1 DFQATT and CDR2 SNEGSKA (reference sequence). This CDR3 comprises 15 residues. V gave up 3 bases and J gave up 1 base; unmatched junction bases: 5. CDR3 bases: TGCAGTGCTAGCTCAGCGGGAGTATCCTACAATGAGCAGTTCTTC. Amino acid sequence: CSASSAGVSYNEQFF.

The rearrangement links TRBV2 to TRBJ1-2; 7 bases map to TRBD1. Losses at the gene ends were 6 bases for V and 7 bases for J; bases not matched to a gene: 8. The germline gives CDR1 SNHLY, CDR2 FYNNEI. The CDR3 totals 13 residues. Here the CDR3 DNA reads TGTGCCAGCAGCGATACAGGGGAGACTGGCTACACCTTC. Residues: CASSDTGETGYTF.

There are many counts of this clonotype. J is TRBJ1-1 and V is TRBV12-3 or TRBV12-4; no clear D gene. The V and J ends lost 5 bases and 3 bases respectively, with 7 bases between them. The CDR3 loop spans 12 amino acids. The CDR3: CASSIGHTEAFF. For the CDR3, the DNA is TGTGCCAGCAGTATAGGCCACACTGAAGCTTTCTTT.

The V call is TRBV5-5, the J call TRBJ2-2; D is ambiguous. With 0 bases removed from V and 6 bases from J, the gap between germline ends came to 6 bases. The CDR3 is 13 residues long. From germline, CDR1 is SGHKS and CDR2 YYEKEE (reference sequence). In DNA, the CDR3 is TGTGCCAGCAGCTTGGGGGTGTCCGGGGAGCTGTTTTTT. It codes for CASSLGVSGELFF.

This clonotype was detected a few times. The DNA of the CDR3 is TGCAGTGCCCAGGACCCAAACACTGAAGCTTTCTTT. Translated, it gives CSAQDPNTEAFF. The V and J genes are TRBV20-1 and TRBJ1-1; D is uncertain. The ends were cut back, 6 bases at V and 2 bases at J, with 10 bases in the middle. In germline, CDR1 is DFQATT, CDR2 SNEGSKA (reference sequence). The CDR3 sequence is 12 residues long.

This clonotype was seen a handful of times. CDR3 in DNA: TGCAGCGTCGTCTGGACTAGCGGGAGGGCGGAGCAGTACTTC. Translation: CSVVWTSGRAEQYF. This chain connects TRBV29-1 to TRBJ2-7; 15 bases match TRBD2. CDR1 and CDR2 from the germline V gene are SQVTM and ANQGSEA. V lost 6 bases, J lost 7 bases, and 7 bases stayed unmatched. CDR3 length: 14 amino acids.

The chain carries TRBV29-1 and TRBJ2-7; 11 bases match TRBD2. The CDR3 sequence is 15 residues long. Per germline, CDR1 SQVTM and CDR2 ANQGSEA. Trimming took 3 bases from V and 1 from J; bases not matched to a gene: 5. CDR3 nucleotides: TGCAGCGTTGAGGCTAGCGGGAGGAGGTCCTACGAGCAGTACTTC. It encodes CSVEASGRRSYEQYF.